This paragraph covers one T cell receptor (beta chain) sequence. Germline CDR1 reads SGHRS; CDR2 reads YFSETQ. This CDR3 is built from 15 residues. The J segment lost 1 base and the V segment lost 4 bases, leaving 8 bases of the junction unmatched. The sample belongs to a study of technical replicates of blood from a few donors. TCRdb's copy holds only in-frame clones and misses some; the assay was immunoSEQ multiplex PCR. The profile covers 55,000 to 75,000 clones, with about 94% appearing a single time and 0.3% to 0.5% taken by the ten largest. V and J are TRBV5-1 and TRBJ2-7; TRBD1 aligns across 7 bases. The clonotype originates from a human donor in good health. Sequencing input: T cells isolated from PBMCs. The CDR3 protein is CASSHRDSLSYEQYF. DNA for the CDR3: TGCGCCAGCAGCCACCGGGACAGCCTTTCCTACGAGCAGTACTTC.